This paragraph reports one T cell receptor beta chain. No antigen is known for it. Clones were sequenced by immunoSEQ multiplex PCR, and TCRdb holds only the in-frame ones, with some missing. The table lists about 2.4 million clones, 93% of them singletons. This entry is derived from a study of shared clonotypes between healthy human individuals. Study outcomes and limitations: Sharing across four donors was highest in naive CD4 (about 5%) and lowest in memory CD8 (around 0.4%).

CDR3 length: 14 residues. The germline CDR1 and CDR2 sequences are WNHNN and SYGVQD (reference sequence). The V segment lost 0 bases and the J segment 11 bases; nucleotides outside the gene matches: 4. The material sequenced was naive CD4+ T cells from PBMCs. Subset: CD45RA+ positively selected. The source is a man aged 18 to 30 in good health. Some clones in this sample may be carry-over from other donors' samples. J is TRBJ1-1 and V is TRBV10-1, with 12 bases that match TRBD1. The CDR3 protein is CASSESGTGGMAFF. The DNA for the CDR3 is TGCGCCAGCAGTGAGTCCGGGACAGGGGGCATGGCTTTCTTT.